The 5 T cell receptor beta chains in this list originate from one sample, sequenced in a study of identical twins. TCRdb fed the 5' RACE reads into MiXCR, producing one record per CDR3 protein. The sample includes hundreds of thousands of distinct CDR3 sequences, about 14% of them seen just once. Material: memory (CD45RO+) T cells sorted from blood. These receptor sequences come from a woman aged 18-29 years in good health.

The rearrangement uses TRBV12-3 or TRBV12-4 and TRBJ1-2, with TRBD1 matching over 9 bases. The ends lost 6 bases at V and 5 bases at J; junction bases unmatched: 7. The CDR3 runs to 14 residues. In DNA, the CDR3 is TGTGCCAGCAGCCGCTCACAGGGGGCTTATGGCTACACCTTC. This codes for CASSRSQGAYGYTF.

Regarding this clonotype: A read error is possible here, since a much larger clone lies one base away. V usage is TRBV12-3 or TRBV12-4 and J usage is TRBJ1-1, with D unresolved. The CDR3 is 13 residues long. Trimming shortened V by 2 bases and J by 0 bases, and 4 bases separated the two germline ends. CDR3 region: CASSLWVNTEAFF. As DNA, the CDR3 is TGTGCCAGCAGTTTATGGGTGAACACTGAAGCTTTCTTT.

This chain joins TRBV3-1 and TRBJ2-3; TRBD2 matches 12 bases. Trimming removed 3 bases from V and 3 bases from J; junction bases left unmatched: 7. CDR1 is LGHDT and CDR2 is YNNKEL in the germline V gene (reference sequence). This CDR3 is built from 17 residues. CDR3 loop: CASSQKTSGGLTDTQYF. The CDR3 DNA reads TGTGCCAGCAGCCAGAAGACTAGCGGGGGCCTTACAGATACGCAGTATTTT.

This clonotype was recorded many times. The chain uses TRBV6-5 and TRBJ1-5; no definite D call. From germline, CDR1 is MNHEY and CDR2 SVGAGI. The CDR3 length is 13 residues. Trimming removed 0 bases from V and 5 bases from J, with 5 bases in between. This CDR3 reads CASSYSVDQPQHF. The CDR3 bases are TGTGCCAGCAGTTACTCGGTCGATCAGCCCCAGCATTTT.

The chain combines TRBV4-3 with TRBJ1-3, with D perhaps matching TRBD1 (5 bases). Germline V gene lookup returns CDR1 LGHNA and CDR2 YSLEER. This CDR3 contains 15 residues. V lost 3 bases, J lost 4 bases, and 13 bases lay in between. The CDR3 DNA reads TGCGCCAGCAGCCAGCTACTCGGGGCGGGAAACACCATATATTTT. Protein product: CASSQLLGAGNTIYF.